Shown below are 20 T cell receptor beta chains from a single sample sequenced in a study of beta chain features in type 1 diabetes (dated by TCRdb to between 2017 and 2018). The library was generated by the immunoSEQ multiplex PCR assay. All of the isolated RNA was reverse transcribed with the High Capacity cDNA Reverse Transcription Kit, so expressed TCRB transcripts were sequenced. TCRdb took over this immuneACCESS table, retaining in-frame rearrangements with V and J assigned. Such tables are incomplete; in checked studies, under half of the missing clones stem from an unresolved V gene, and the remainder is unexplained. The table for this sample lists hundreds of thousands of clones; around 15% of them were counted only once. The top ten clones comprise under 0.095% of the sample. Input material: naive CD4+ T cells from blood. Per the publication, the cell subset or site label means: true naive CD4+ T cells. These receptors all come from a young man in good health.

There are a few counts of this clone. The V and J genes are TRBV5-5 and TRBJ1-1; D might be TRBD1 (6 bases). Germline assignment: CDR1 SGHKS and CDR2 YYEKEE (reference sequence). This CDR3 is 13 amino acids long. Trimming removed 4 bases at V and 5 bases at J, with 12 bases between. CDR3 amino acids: CASSQQGLTEAFF. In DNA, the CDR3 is TGTGCCAGCAGCCAACAGGGTCTGACTGAAGCTTTCTTT.

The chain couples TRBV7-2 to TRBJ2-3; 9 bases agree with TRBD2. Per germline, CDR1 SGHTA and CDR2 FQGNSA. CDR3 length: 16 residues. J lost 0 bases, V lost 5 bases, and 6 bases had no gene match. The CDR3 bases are TGTGCCAGCAGCCCCCGGACTAGCGTTAGCACAGATACGCAGTATTTT. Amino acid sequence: CASSPRTSVSTDTQYF.

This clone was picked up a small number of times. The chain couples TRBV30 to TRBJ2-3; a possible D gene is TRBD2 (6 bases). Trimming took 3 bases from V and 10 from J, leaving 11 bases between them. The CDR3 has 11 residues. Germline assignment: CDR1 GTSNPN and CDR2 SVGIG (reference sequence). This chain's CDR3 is CAWRVGEAQYF. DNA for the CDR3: TGTGCCTGGAGGGTCGGGGAGGCGCAGTATTTT. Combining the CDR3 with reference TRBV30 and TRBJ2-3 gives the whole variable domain SQTIHQWPATLVQPVGSPLSLECTVEGTSNPNLYWYRQAAGRGLQLLFYSVGIGQISSEVPQNLSASRPQDRQFILSSKKLLLSDSGFYLCAWRVGEAQYFGPGTRLTVL.

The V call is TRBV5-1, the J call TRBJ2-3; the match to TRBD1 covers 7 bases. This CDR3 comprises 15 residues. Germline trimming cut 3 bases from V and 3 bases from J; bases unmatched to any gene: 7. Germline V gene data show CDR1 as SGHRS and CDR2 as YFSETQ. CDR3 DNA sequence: TGCGCCAGCAGCTCAAGGAAGGGGGCGACAGATACGCAGTATTTT. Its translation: CASSSRKGATDTQYF.

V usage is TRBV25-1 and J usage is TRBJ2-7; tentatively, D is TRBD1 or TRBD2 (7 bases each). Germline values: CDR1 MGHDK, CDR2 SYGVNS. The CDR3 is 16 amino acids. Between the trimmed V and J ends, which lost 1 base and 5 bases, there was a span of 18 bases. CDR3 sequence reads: CASSELGTGEGDEQYF. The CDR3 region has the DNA TGTGCCAGCAGTGAATTGGGTACAGGGGAGGGGGACGAGCAGTACTTC.

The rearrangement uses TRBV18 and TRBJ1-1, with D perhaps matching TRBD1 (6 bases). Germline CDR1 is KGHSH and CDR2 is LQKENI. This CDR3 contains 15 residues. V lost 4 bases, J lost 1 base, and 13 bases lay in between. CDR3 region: CASSLLQGGNTEAFF. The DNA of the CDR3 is TGTGCCAGCTCACTCTTACAGGGCGGGAACACTGAAGCTTTCTTT.

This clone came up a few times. The CDR3 sequence is CASSKARRICSSYNSPLHF. The CDR3 region has the DNA TGTGCCAGCAGCAAAGCGCGAAGGATCTGCAGCTCCTATAATTCACCCCTCCACTTT. This sequence joins TRBV21-1 and TRBJ1-6. TRBV21-1 is a known pseudogene. The CDR3 has 19 amino acids.

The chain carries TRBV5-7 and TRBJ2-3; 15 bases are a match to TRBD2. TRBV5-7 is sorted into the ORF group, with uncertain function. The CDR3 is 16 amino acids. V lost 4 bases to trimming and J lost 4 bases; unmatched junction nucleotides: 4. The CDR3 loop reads CASSKGLAGGPDTQYF. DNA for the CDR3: TGTGCCAGCAGCAAAGGACTAGCGGGAGGGCCAGATACGCAGTATTTT.

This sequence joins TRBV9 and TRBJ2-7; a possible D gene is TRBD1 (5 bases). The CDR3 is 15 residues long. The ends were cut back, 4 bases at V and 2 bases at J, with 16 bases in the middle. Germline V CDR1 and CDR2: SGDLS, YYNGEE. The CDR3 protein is CASSLEPQGPYEQYF. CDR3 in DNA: TGTGCCAGCAGCCTAGAGCCCCAGGGTCCCTACGAGCAGTACTTC.

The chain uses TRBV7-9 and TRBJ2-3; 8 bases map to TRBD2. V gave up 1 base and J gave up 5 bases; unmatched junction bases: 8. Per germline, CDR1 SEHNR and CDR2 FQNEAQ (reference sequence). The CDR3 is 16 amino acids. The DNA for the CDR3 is TGTGCCAGCAGCTTAGAGATGAGCGGGAGAGGAGATACGCAGTATTTT. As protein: CASSLEMSGRGDTQYF.

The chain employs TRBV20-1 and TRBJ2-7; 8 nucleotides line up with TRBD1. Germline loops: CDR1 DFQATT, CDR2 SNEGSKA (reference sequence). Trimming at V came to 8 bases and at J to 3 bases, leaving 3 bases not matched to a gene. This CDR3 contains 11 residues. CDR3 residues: CSSDRGYEQYF. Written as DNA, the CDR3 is TGCAGTTCTGACAGGGGCTACGAGCAGTACTTC.

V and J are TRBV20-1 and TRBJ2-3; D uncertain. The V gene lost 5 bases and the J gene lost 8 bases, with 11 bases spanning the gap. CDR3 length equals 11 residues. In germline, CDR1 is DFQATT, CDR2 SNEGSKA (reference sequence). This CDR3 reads CSAPSKGTQYF. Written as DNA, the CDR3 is TGCAGTGCTCCATCTAAGGGTACGCAGTATTTT.

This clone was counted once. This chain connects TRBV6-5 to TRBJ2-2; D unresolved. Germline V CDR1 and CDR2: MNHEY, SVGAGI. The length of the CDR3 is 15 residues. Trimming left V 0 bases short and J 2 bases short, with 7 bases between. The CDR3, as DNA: TGTGCCAGCAGTTACTCCGGATATAACACCGGGGAGCTGTTTTTT. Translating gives CASSYSGYNTGELFF.

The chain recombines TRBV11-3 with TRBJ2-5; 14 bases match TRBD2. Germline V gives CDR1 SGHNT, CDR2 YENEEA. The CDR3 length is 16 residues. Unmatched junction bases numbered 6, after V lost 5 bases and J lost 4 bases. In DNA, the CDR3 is TGTGCCAGCAGCCCCGGGACTAGCGGGGGAACAGAGACCCAGTACTTC. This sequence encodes CASSPGTSGGTETQYF.

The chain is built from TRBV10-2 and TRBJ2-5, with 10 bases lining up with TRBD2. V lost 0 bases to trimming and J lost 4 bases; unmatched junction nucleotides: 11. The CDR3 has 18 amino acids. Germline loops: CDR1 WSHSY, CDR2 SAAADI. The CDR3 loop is CASSESILSGRARETQYF. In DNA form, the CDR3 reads TGCGCCAGCAGTGAGTCGATTTTGAGCGGGAGGGCCAGAGAGACCCAGTACTTC.

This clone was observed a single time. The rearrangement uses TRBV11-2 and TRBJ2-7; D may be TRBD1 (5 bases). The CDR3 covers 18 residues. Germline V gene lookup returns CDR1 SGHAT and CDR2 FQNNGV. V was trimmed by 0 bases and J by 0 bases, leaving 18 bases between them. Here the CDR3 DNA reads TGTGCCAGCAGCTTAGACCCACAGGATCGGACGAGCTCCTACGAGCAGTACTTC. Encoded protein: CASSLDPQDRTSSYEQYF.

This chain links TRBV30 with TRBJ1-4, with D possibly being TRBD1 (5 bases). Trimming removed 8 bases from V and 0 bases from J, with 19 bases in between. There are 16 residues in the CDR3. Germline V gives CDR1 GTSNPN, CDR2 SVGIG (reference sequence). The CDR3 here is CATGQGLSTTNEKLFF. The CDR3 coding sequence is TGTGCCACCGGTCAGGGCCTGAGTACAACTAATGAAAAACTGTTTTTT.

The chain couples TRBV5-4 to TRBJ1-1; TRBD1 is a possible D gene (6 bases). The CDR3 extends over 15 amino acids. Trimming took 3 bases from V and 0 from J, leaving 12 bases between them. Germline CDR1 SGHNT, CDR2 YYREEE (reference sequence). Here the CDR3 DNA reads TGTGCCAGCAGCTCCGCCAGGGACATGAACACTGAAGCTTTCTTT. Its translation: CASSSARDMNTEAFF.

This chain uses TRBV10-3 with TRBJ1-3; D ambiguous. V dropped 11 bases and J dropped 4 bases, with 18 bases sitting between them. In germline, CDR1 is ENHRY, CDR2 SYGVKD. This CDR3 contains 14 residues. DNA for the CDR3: TGTGCCTCCCGGTCCCCCGGCGGGGGAAACACCATATATTTT. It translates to CASRSPGGGNTIYF.

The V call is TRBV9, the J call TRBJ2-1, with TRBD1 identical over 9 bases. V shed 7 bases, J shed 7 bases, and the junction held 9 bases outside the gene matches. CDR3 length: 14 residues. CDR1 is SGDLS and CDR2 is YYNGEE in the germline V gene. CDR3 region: CASGGTGQGNEQFF. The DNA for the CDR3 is TGTGCCAGCGGGGGGACTGGACAGGGGAATGAGCAGTTCTTC.